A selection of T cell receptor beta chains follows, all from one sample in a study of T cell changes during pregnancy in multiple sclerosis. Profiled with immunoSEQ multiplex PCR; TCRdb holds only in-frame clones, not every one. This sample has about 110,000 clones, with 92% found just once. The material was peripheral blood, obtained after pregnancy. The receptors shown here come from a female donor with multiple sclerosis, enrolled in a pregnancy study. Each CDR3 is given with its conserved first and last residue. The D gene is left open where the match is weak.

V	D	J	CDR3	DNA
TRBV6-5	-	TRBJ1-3	CASSYASRGVRNTIYF	TGTGCCAGCAGTTACGCCTCCCGGGGGGTTAGAAACACCATATATTTT
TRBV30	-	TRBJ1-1	CAWSGNKNTEAFF	TGTGCCTGGAGTGGAAACAAGAACACTGAAGCTTTCTTT
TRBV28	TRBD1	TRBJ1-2	CASSRGQGNYGYTF	TGTGCCAGCAGCCGTGGACAGGGAAACTATGGCTACACCTTC
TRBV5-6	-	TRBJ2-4	CASSRGGEQRNIQYF	TGTGCCAGCAGCAGGGGGGGCGAACAAAGAAACATTCAGTACTTC
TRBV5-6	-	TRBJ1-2	CASSLGGLLPGYTF	TGTGCCAGCAGCTTGGGTGGCCTCCTTCCTGGCTACACCTTC
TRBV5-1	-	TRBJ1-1	CASSLYRENTEAFF	TGCGCCAGCAGCTTATACAGGGAGAACACTGAAGCTTTCTTT
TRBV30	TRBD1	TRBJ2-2	CAWTRRDRSNTGELFF	TGTGCCTGGACCCGCAGGGACAGGTCGAACACCGGGGAGCTGTTTTTT
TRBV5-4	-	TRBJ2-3	CASNSREVGTDTQYF	TGTGCCAGCAATTCACGCGAGGTGGGCACAGATACGCAGTATTTT
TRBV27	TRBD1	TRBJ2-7	CASRPTRGSYEQYF	TGTGCCAGCAGACCCACCAGGGGGTCCTACGAGCAGTACTTC
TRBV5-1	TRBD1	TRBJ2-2	CASSPTGGLNTGELFF	TGCGCCAGCAGTCCTACAGGGGGCCTAAACACCGGGGAGCTGTTTTTT
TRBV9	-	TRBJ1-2	CASRPGGVEGYTF	TGTGCCAGCAGGCCGGGCGGGGTTGAAGGCTACACCTTC
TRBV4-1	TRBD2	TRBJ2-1	CASSRRLAGSYNEQFF	TGCGCCAGCAGCCGCAGACTAGCGGGATCCTACAATGAGCAGTTCTTC
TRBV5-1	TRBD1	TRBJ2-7	CASSLDVLDRTFSYEQYF	TGCGCCAGCAGCTTGGACGTCTTGGACAGGACCTTCTCCTACGAGCAGTACTTC
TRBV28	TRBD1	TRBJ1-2	CALRTGPQGYTF	TGTGCCCTGAGGACAGGGCCACAAGGCTACACCTTC